The subject of this entry is one T cell receptor (beta chain). Its antigen is currently unknown. The data derive from a study of beta chain features in type 1 diabetes. Study-level results: VDJ junctions from type 1 diabetes patients carried fewer insertions and larger deletions.

Germline V gene data show CDR1 as LNHDA and CDR2 as SQIVND (reference sequence). The CDR3 has 13 residues. The V end was cut by 4 bases, the J end by 4 bases, with 7 bases between. The study reverse transcribed the entire isolated RNA, so it sequenced expressed TCRB transcripts. Assay used: immunoSEQ multiplex PCR; TCRdb lists only in-frame clones, some missing. Altogether about 360,000 clones are present, 10% to 15% being singletons, with the ten largest covering more than 0.015%. V is TRBV19 and J is TRBJ2-2, with TRBD2 as a possible D gene (5 bases). Sequenced material: naive CD4+ T cells from blood. The sequence was obtained from a man younger than 30 in good health. The CDR3 loop is CASSNRGTGELFF. Here the CDR3 DNA reads TGTGCCAGTAGTAATCGGGGCACCGGGGAGCTGTTTTTT. Using reference TRBV19 and TRBJ2-2 for the parts outside the CDR3, the full variable domain is DGGITQSPKYLFRKEGQNVTLSCEQNLNHDAMYWYRQDPGQGLRLIYYSQIVNDFQKGDIAEGYSVSREKKESFPLTVTSAQKNPTAFYLCASSNRGTGELFFGEGSRLTVL.